Following are 3 T cell receptor beta chains from one sample sequenced in a study of T cell changes during pregnancy in multiple sclerosis. Measured with immunoSEQ multiplex PCR; TCRdb has only the in-frame clones, and not every one. The sample lists 25,000 to 35,000 clones, 70% to 90% occurring once. The material sequenced was CD8+ T cells from peripheral blood mononuclear cells, taken in the second trimester of pregnancy. The receptors originated from a female donor with multiple sclerosis, enrolled in a pregnancy study.

The chain carries TRBV5-6 and TRBJ2-7, with D tentatively TRBD2 (5 bases). The V end lost 2 bases, the J end lost 6 bases, and 6 bases lay between the germline ends. CDR3 length: 11 amino acids. From germline, CDR1 is SGHDT and CDR2 YYEEEE. Here the CDR3 reads CASSLGLEQYF. The CDR3 region has the DNA TGTGCCAGCAGCTTAGGACTCGAGCAGTACTTC.

The DNA for the CDR3 is TGTGCCAGCAGTTACTCGTGGAGTTACAATGAGCAGTTCTTC. Its translation is CASSYSWSYNEQFF. The rearrangement uses TRBV6-5 and TRBJ2-1; D remains unclear. Deletions cut 0 bases from V and 4 bases from J, with 7 bases between. Germline V gives CDR1 MNHEY, CDR2 SVGAGI. The CDR3 spans 14 residues.

Here the CDR3 reads CASSPLGGSSYEQYF. The DNA of the CDR3 is TGTGCCAGCAGCCCTCTTGGGGGGAGCTCCTACGAGCAGTACTTC. The V call is TRBV13, the J call TRBJ2-7; tentative D call: TRBD2 (6 bases). Germline V lookup: CDR1 PRHDT, CDR2 FYEKMQ (reference sequence). V lost 5 bases and J 0 bases, leaving 14 bases between the germline ends. The CDR3 covers 15 residues.